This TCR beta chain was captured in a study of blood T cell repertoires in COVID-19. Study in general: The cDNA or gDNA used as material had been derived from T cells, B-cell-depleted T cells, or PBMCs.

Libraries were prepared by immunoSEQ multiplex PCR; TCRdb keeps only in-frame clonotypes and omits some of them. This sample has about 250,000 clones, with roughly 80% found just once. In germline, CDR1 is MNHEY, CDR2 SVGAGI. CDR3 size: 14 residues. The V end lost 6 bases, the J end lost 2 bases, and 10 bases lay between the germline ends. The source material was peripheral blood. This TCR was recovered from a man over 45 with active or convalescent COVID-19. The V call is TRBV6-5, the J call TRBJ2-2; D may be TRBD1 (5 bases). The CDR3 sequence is CASRGQVNTGELFF. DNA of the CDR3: TGTGCCAGCAGGGGGCAGGTTAACACCGGGGAGCTGTTTTTT.